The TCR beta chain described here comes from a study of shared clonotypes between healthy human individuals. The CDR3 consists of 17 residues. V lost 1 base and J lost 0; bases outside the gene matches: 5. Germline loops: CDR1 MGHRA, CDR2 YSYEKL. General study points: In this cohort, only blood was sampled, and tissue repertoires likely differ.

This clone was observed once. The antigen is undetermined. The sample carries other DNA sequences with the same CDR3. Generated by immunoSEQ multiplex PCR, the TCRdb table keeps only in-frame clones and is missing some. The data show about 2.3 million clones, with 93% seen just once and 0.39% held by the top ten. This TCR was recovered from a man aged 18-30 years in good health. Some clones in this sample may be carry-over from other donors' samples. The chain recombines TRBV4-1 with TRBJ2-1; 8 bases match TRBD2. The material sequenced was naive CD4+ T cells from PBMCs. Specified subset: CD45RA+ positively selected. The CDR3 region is CASSQATSESSYNEQFF. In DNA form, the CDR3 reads TGCGCCAGCAGCCAAGCGACTAGCGAGAGCTCCTACAATGAGCAGTTCTTC.